This TCR beta chain stems from a study of T cell repertoires in cytomegalovirus infection. Study background: The study used recently identified HLA-C-restricted and well-studied HLA-B-restricted CMV epitopes. Both a matching HLA type and CMV infection were indicated by public TCR beta signatures.

TCRdb analysed the reads with MiXCR anew, one entry per CDR3 protein. This table has a few hundred thousand distinct CDR3 sequences, about 35% appearing once. This CDR3 comprises 12 residues. V lost 9 bases, J lost 10 bases, and 5 bases stayed unmatched. Germline CDR1 is SGHVS and CDR2 is FNYEAQ. As to this clonotype: Antigen specificity is unknown.

Study-wide results and caveats: There were HLA-C-restricted CMV-specific TCR beta clonotypes dominating the ex vivo response. Carriers of CMV and the relevant HLA type were discriminated by public TCR beta frequency.

The source was cultured PBMCs, collected from culture after CMV antigen stimulation. The sequence was collected from a human donor in good health (CMV status not recorded). Some clones in this sample may be carry-over from other donors' samples. The chain uses TRBV7-6 and TRBJ2-3; TRBD1 matches at 12 bases. CDR3 residues: CASRDRGHSQYF. The CDR3 DNA reads TGTGCCAGTCGGGACAGGGGGCATTCGCAGTATTTT.